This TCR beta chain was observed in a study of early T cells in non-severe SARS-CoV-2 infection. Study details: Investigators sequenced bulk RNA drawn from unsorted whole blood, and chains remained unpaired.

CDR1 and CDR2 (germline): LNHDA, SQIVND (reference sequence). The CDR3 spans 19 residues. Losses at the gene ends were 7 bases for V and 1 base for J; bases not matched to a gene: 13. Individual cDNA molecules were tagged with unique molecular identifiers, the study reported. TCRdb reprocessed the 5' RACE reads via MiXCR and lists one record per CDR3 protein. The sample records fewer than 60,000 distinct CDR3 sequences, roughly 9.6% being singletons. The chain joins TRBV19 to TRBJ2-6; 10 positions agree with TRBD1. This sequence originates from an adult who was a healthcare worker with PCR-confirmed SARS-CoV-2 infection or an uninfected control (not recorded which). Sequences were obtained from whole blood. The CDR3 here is CASTPGQGKNGSGANVLTF. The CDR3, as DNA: TGTGCCAGTACTCCGGGACAGGGGAAAAATGGTTCTGGGGCCAACGTCCTGACTTTC.